This T cell receptor beta chain appears in the sequencing data of a study of tumor-infiltrating lymphocytes in localized non-small cell lung cancer. Findings of the study overall: Technical variation could not be separated from intratumor heterogeneity here. Higher tumor T cell infiltration than in uninvolved lung was supported by TCRbeta sequencing. No link was found between tumor T-cell fraction and recurrence-free survival. Only some patients had TCR sequencing, depending on available tissue.

Only in-frame clones appear in the TCRdb table, and some are missing; sequencing was by immunoSEQ multiplex PCR. Among around 25,000 clones, approximately 64% were seen once, and the ten largest hold approximately 5.4%. The CDR3 sequence is 15 residues long. V was clipped by 5 bases and J by 9 bases, with 22 bases between them. Looked up from germline, CDR1 is SEHNR and CDR2 is FQNEAQ (reference sequence). A remark on this clone: Its antigen is not known.

This rearrangement joins TRBV7-9 to TRBJ1-1, with D perhaps matching TRBD1 (5 bases). The sequence derives from a human donor with non-small cell lung cancer. The sample comprised lung tumor tissue. The CDR3 region is CASSTVGGERPQAFF. Written as DNA, the CDR3 is TGTGCCAGCAGCACGGTGGGAGGGGAAAGACCTCAAGCTTTCTTT. The variable domain in full, completed from reference TRBV7-9 and TRBJ1-1, reads DTGVSQNPRHKITKRGQNVTFRCDPISEHNRLYWYRQTLGQGPEFLTYFQNEAQLEKSRLLSDRFSAERPKGSFSTLEIQRTEQGDSAMYLCASSTVGGERPQAFFGQGTRLTVV.